The source of this T cell receptor beta chain is a study of CD8 T cells in ankylosing spondylitis. As to this clonotype: Its antigen is as yet unknown.

Libraries of TCR beta came from quantitative 5'-RACE with molecular barcodes. MiXCR was run by TCRdb on the 5' RACE reads, yielding one entry per CDR3 protein. The table shows more than 300,000 distinct CDR3 sequences, with approximately 8% occurring only once. The study, taken as a whole, reports: Reported data indicate significant enrichment of disease-linked clones within matched ankylosing spondylitis synovial fluid. Characteristic, it appeared, of ankylosing spondylitis blood was a TCR beta motif of roughly eight highly homologous variants.

Germline assignment: CDR1 SGHRS and CDR2 YFSETQ. The V end was cut by 7 bases, the J end by 3 bases, with 15 bases between. This CDR3 spans 14 amino acids. The specimen sequenced was blood, either unsorted or a sorted T cell fraction (not recorded which). The V and J genes are TRBV5-1 and TRBJ2-3; D is uncertain. This receptor was identified in a male donor with ankylosing spondylitis. The CDR3 sequence: CASSNNLGTDTQYF. Here the CDR3 DNA reads TGCGCCAGCTCTAATAATCTGGGAACAGATACGCAGTATTTT.